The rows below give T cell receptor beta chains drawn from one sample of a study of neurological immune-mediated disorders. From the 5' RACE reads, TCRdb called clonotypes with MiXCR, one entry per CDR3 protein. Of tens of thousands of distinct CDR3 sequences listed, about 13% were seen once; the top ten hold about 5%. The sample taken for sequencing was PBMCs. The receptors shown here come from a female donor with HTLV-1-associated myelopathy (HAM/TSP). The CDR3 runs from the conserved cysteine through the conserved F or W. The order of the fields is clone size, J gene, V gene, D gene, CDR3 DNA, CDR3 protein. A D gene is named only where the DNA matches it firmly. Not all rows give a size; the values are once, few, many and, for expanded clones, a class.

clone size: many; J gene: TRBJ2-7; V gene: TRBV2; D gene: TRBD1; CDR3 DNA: TGTGCCAGCAGGGACAGGGGAGACGAGCAGTACTTC; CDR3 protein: CASRDRGDEQYF
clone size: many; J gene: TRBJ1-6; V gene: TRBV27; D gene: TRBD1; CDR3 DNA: TGTGCCAGCAGTTTAAAACAGGGGACCTATAATTCACCCCTCCACTTT; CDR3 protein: CASSLKQGTYNSPLHF
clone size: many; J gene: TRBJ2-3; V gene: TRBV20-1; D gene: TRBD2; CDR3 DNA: TGCAGTGCTAGGGGACTAGAGTTCACAGATACGCAGTATTTT; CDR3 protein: CSARGLEFTDTQYF
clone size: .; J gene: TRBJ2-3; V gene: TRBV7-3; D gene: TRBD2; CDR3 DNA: TGTGCCAGCAGCTTATTAGCGGGGGTAGATACGCAGTATTTT; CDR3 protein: CASSLLAGVDTQYF
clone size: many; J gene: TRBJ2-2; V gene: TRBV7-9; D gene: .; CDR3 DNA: TGTGCCAGCAGCTTTAACCCGGACAACACCGGGGAGCTGTTTTTT; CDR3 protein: CASSFNPDNTGELFF
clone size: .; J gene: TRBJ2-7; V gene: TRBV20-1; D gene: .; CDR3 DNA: TGCAGTGCTACCCTTAGCCGGGGGGCATCCTACGAGCAGTACTTC; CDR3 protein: CSATLSRGASYEQYF
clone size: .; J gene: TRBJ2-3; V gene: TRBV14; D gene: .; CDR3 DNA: TGTGCCAGCAGCCAAGAGGTGGGCAGCACAGATACGCAGTATTTT; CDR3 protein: CASSQEVGSTDTQYF
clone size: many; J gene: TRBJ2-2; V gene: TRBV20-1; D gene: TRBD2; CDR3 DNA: TGCAGTATCACTAGCGGGGTTCTTGACTCCGGGGAGCTGTTTTTT; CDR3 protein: CSITSGVLDSGELFF
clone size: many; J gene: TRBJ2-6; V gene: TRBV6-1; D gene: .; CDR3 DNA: TGTGCCAGCAGTGAGCGCAGCTCTGGGGCCAACGTCCTGACTTTC; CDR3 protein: CASSERSSGANVLTF
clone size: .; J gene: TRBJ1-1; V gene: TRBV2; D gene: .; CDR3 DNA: TGTGCCATCATCCCCCGGGGGGCAACTGAAGCTTTCTTT; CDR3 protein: CAIIPRGATEAFF
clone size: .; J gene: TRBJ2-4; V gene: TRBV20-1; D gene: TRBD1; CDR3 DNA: TGCAGTGCTCGAGGGGGCTCAGCCAAAACCATTCAGTACTTC; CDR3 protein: CSARGGSAKTIQYF
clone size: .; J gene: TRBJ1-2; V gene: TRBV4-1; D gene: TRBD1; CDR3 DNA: TGCGCCAGCAGCCAAATGACAGGGGATCGCTATGGCTACACCTTC; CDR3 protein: CASSQMTGDRYGYTF
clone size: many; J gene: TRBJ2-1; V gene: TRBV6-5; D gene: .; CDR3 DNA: TGTGCCAGCAGTAAGGGGGGCTCCTACAATGAGCAGTTCTTC; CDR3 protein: CASSKGGSYNEQFF
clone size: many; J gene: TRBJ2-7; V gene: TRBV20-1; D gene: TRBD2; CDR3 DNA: TGCAGTGCTAGACTCGGGGGGGACGAGCAGTACTTC; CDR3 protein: CSARLGGDEQYF